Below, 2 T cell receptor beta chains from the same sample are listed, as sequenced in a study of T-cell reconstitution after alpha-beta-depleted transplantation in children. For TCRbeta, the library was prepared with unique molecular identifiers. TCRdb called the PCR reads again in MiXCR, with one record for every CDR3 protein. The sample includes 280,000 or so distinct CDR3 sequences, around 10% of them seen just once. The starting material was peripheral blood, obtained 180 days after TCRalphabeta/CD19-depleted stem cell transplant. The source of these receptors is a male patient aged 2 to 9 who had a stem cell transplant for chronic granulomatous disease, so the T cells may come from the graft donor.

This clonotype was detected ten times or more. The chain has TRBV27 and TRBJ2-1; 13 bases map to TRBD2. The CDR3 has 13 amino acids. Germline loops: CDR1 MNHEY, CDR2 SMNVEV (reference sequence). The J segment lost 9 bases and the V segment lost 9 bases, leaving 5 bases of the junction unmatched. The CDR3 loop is CARLAGGPGEQFF. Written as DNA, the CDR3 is TGTGCCAGACTAGCGGGGGGGCCAGGTGAGCAGTTCTTC.

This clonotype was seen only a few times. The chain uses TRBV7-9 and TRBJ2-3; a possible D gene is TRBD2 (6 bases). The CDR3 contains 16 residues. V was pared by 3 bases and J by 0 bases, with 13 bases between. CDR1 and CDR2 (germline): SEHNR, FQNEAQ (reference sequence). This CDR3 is CASSFFIGGSTDTQYF. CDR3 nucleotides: TGTGCCAGCAGCTTTTTTATCGGGGGAAGCACAGATACGCAGTATTTT.